This T cell receptor beta chain was identified in a study of T cell responses to AZD1222 COVID-19 vaccine. Study-wide context: Pooling covered second doses at about 4 or about 12 weeks.

General study points: Spike-specific TCR breadth and depth both grew after two AZD1222 doses. Clonal diversity was possibly underestimated, and the donors were mostly white British, with more females.

With regard to this clone: The target antigen is unknown.

The assay was immunoSEQ multiplex PCR, and TCRdb's table has in-frame clones only and misses some. The repertoire holds tens of thousands of clones, with 65% to 90% as singletons. CDR1 and CDR2 (germline): MDHEN, SYDVKM. The CDR3 is 14 residues long. V lost 8 bases and J lost 0; bases outside the gene matches: 1. Here the sequenced sample was peripheral blood, taken on day 0 of AZD1222 vaccination. The chain combines TRBV28 with TRBJ2-7, with 13 bases identical to TRBD2. The receptor comes from an adult in good health. The CDR3 protein is CASRTSGSSYEQYV. In DNA, the CDR3 is TGTGCCAGCCGGACTAGCGGGAGCTCCTACGAGCAGTACGTC.